This T cell receptor (beta chain) was profiled in a study of blood T cell repertoires in COVID-19. Study overall: Italy, Spain and the United States were the sources of the convalescent and acute COVID-19 samples.

A Seattle source enrolled patients during active infection and followed them longitudinally. The method was immunoSEQ multiplex PCR; TCRdb's version includes in-frame clones alone and lacks a portion of them. The repertoire holds about 500,000 clones, around 90% seen once, with 7.8% in the top ten. The clonotype comes from a woman aged 45-60 years with COVID-19, enrolled during active disease. Sequenced material: peripheral blood.

CDR3 sequence (DNA): TGTGCCAGCAGCTTGGAGGGGAATTATTCACCCCTCCACTTT. Translating gives CASSLEGNYSPLHF. J is TRBJ1-6 and V is TRBV5-4; the D gene is possibly TRBD1 (5 bases). The CDR3 loop spans 14 amino acids. Germline V gene lookup returns CDR1 SGHNT and CDR2 YYREEE (reference sequence). Trimming removed 0 bases at V and 8 bases at J, with 9 bases between.